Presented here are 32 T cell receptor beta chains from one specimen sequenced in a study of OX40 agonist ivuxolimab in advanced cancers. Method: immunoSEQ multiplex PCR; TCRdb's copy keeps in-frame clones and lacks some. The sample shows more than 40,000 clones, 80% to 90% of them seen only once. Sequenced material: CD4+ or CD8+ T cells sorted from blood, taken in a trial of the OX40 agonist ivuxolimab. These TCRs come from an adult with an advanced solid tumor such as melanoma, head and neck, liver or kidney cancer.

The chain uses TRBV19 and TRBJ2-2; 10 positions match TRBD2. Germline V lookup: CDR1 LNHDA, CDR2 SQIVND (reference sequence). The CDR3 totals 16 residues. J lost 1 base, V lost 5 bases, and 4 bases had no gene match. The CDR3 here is CASSYRLAGNTGELFF. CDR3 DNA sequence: TGTGCCAGTAGTTACCGACTAGCGGGGAACACCGGGGAGCTGTTTTTT.

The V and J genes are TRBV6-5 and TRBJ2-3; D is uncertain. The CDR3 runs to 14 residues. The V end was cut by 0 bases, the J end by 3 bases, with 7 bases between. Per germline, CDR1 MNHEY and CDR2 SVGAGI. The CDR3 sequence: CASSYSSVTDTQYF. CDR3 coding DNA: TGTGCCAGCAGTTACTCGAGTGTGACAGATACGCAGTATTTT.

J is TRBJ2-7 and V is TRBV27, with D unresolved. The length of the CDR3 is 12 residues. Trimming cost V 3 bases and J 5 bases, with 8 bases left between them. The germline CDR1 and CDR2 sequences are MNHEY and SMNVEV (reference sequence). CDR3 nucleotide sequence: TGTGCCAGCAGTTTCGGTCGCAACGAGCAGTACTTC. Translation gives CASSFGRNEQYF.

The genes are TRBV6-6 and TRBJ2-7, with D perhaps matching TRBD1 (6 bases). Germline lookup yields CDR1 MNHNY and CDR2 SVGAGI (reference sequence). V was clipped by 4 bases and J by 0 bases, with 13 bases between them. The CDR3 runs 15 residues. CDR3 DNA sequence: TGTGCCAGCAGTTGGGGGCTAGGCAGCTCCTACGAGCAGTACTTC. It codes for CASSWGLGSSYEQYF.

This CDR3 reads CASSAGLTLNTEAFF. The CDR3 nucleotides are TGTGCCAGCAGCGCGGGACTTACCTTGAACACTGAAGCTTTCTTT. This rearrangement joins TRBV5-5 to TRBJ1-1; tentatively, D is TRBD1 (5 bases). Germline V gene sequence: CDR1 SGHKS, CDR2 YYEKEE (reference sequence). CDR3 length: 15 residues. Trimming pared 4 bases from V and 0 bases from J, leaving 13 bases between. The whole variable domain, filled in from reference TRBV5-5 and TRBJ1-1, reads DAGVTQSPTHLIKTRGQQVTLRCSPISGHKSVSWYQQVLGQGPQFIFQYYEKEERGRGNFPDRFSARQFPNYSSELNVNALLLGDSALYLCASSAGLTLNTEAFFGQGTRLTVV.

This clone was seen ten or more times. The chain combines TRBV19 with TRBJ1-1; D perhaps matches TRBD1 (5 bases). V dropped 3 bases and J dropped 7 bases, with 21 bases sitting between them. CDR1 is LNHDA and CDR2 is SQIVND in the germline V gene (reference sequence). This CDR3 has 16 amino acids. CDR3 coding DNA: TGTGCCAGTAGTATTTGGGACCCGGAGGAGAAGGGTGAAGCTTTCTTT. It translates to CASSIWDPEEKGEAFF. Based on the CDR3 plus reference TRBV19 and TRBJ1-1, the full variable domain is DGGITQSPKYLFRKEGQNVTLSCEQNLNHDAMYWYRQDPGQGLRLIYYSQIVNDFQKGDIAEGYSVSREKKESFPLTVTSAQKNPTAFYLCASSIWDPEEKGEAFFGQGTRLTVV.

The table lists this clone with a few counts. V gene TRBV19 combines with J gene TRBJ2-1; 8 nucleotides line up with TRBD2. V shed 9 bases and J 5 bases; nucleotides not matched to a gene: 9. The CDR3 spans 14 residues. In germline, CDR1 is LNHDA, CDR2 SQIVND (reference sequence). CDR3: CASRGREANNEQFF. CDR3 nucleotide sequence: TGTGCCAGCCGAGGGCGGGAGGCGAACAATGAGCAGTTCTTC.

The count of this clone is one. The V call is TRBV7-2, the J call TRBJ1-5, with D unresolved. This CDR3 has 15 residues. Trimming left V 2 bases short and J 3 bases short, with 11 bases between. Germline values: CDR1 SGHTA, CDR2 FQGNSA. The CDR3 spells CASSLSLGFNQPQHF. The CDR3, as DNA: TGTGCCAGCAGCTTATCCCTGGGGTTCAATCAGCCCCAGCATTTT.

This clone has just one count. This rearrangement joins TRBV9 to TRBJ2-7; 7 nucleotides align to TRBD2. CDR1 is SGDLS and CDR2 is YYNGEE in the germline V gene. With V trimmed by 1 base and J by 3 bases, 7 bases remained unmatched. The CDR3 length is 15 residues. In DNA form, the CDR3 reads TGTGCCAGCAGCGTAATTGCTAGCGGAAACTACGAGCAGTACTTC. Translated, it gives CASSVIASGNYEQYF.

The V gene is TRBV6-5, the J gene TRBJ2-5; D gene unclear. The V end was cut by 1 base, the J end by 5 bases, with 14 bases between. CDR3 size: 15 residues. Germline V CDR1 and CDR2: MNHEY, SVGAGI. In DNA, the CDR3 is TGTGCCAGCAGTTACTATGCCCCCAATGTCGAGACCCAGTACTTC. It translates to CASSYYAPNVETQYF.

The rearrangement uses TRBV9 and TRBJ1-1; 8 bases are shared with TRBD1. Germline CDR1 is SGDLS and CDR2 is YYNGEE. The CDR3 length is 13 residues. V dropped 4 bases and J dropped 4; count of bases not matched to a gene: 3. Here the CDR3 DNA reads TGTGCCAGCAGCCCTGGACAGGGCACTGAAGCTTTCTTT. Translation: CASSPGQGTEAFF.

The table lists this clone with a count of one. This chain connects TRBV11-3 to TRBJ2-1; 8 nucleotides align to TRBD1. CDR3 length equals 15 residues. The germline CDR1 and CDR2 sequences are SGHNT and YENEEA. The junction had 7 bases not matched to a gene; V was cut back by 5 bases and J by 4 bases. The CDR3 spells CASSPSGGPYNEQFF. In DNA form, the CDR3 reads TGTGCCAGCAGCCCATCAGGGGGCCCTTACAATGAGCAGTTCTTC.

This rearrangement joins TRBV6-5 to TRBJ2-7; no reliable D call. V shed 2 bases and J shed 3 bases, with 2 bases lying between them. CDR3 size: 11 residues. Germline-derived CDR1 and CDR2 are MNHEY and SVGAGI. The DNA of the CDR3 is TGTGCCAGCAGTTACATCTACGAGCAGTACTTC. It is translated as CASSYIYEQYF.

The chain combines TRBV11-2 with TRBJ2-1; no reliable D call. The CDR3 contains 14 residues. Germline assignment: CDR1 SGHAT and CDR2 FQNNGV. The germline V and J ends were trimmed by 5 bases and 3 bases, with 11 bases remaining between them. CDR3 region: CASSPLPSYNEQFF. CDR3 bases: TGTGCCAGCAGCCCCCTTCCGAGCTACAATGAGCAGTTCTTC.

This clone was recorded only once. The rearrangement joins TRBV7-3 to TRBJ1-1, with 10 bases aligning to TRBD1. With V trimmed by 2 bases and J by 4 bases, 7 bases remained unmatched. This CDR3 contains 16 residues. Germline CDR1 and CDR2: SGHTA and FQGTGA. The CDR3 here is CASSLWGWDRGTEAFF. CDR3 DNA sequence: TGTGCCAGCAGCTTATGGGGTTGGGACAGGGGCACTGAAGCTTTCTTT.

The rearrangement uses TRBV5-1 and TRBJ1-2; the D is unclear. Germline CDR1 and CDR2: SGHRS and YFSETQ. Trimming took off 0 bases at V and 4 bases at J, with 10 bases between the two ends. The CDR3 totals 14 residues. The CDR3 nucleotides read TGCGCCAGCAGCTTGGAGACGCCGAGCTATGGCTACACCTTC. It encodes CASSLETPSYGYTF.

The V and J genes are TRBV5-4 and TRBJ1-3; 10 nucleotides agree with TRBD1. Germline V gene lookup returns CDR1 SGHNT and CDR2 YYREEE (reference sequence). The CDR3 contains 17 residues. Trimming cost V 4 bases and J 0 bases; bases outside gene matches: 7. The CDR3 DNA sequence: TGTGCCAGCAGCGACGGGGACAGGGGCTTCTCTGGAAACACCATATATTTT. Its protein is CASSDGDRGFSGNTIYF.

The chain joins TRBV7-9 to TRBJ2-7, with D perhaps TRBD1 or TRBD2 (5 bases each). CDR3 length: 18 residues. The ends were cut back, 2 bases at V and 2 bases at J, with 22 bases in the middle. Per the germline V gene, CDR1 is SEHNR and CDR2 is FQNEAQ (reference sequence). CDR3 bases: TGTGCCAGCAGCTTACCCCCAGTTCATGGGACGGATACCTACGAGCAGTACTTC. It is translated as CASSLPPVHGTDTYEQYF.

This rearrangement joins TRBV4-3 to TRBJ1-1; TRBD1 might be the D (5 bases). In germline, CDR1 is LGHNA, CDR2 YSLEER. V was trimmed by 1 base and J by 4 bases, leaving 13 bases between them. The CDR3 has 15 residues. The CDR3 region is CASSQVQGVGTEAFF. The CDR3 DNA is TGCGCCAGCAGCCAAGTTCAAGGGGTGGGCACTGAAGCTTTCTTT.

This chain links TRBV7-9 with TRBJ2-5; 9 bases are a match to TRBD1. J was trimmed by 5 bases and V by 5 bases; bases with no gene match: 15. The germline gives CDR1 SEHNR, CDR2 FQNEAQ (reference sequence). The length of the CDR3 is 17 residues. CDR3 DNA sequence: TGTGCCAGCAGCCCATTAACGGGACAGGGTTTTTGGGAGACCCAGTACTTC. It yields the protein CASSPLTGQGFWETQYF.

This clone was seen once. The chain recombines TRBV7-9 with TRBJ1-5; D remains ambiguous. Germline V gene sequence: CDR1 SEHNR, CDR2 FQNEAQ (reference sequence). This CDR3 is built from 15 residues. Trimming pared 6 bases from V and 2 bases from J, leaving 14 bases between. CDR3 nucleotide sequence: TGTGCCAGCAGTTTGGACCCTGGGGGCAATCAGCCCCAGCATTTT. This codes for CASSLDPGGNQPQHF.

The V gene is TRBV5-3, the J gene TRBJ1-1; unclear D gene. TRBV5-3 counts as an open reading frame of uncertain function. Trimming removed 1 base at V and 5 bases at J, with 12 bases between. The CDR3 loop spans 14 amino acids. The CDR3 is CARSLFMTATEAFF. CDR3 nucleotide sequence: TGTGCCAGAAGCTTGTTCATGACTGCTACTGAAGCTTTCTTT.

CDR3 sequence (DNA): TGTGCCAGCAGTGAAACCGCTAGTGGAGAGACCCAGTACTTC. Translating it yields CASSETASGETQYF. The chain has TRBV6-1 and TRBJ2-5, with D hard to call. V dropped 2 bases and J dropped 4 bases, with 11 bases sitting between them. CDR1 is MNHNS and CDR2 is SASEGT in the germline V gene. The length of the CDR3 is 14 residues.

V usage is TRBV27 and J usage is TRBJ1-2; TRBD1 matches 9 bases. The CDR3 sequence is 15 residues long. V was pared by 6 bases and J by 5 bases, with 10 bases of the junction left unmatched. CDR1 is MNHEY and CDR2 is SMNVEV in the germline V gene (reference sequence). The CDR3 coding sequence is TGTGCCAGCAGACTCGGACAGGGGACCCTATATGGCTACACCTTC. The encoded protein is CASRLGQGTLYGYTF.

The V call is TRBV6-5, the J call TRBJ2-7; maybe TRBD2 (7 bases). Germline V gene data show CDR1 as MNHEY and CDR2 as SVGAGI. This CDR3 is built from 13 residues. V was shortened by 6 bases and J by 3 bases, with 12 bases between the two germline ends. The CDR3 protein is CASSWGGGYEQYF. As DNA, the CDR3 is TGTGCCAGCAGCTGGGGGGGCGGCTACGAGCAGTACTTC.

In DNA, the CDR3 is TGTGCCAGCAGTTACTCTGGCCTCTATGGCTACACCTTC. Its protein product is CASSYSGLYGYTF. The rearrangement links TRBV6-6 to TRBJ1-2; D is uncertain. Trimming took 0 bases from V and 4 from J, leaving 6 bases between them. CDR1 MNHNY and CDR2 SVGAGI come from the germline V gene (reference sequence). CDR3 length: 13 amino acids.

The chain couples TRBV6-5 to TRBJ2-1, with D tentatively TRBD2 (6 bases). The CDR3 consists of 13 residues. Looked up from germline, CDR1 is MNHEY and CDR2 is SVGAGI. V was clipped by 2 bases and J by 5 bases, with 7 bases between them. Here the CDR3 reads CASSYGGNNEQFF. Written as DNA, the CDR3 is TGTGCCAGCAGTTACGGAGGGAACAATGAGCAGTTCTTC.

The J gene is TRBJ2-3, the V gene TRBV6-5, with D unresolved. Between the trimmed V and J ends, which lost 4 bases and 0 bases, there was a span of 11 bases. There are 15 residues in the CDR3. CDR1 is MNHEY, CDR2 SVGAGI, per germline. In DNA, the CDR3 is TGTGCCAGCAGTTTTGATCGGGCGAGCACAGATACGCAGTATTTT. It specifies CASSFDRASTDTQYF.

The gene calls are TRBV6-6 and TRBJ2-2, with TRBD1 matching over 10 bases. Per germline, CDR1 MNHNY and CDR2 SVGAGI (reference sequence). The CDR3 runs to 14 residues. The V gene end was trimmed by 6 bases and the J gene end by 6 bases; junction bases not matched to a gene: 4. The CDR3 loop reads CASSSDRGSGELFF. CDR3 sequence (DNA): TGTGCCAGCAGCTCGGACAGGGGGTCCGGGGAGCTGTTTTTT.

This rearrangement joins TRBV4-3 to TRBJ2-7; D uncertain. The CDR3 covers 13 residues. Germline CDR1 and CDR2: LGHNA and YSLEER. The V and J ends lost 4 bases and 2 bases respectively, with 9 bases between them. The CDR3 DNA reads TGCGCCAGCAGCCCGGGTGAAGCCTACGAGCAGTACTTC. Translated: CASSPGEAYEQYF.

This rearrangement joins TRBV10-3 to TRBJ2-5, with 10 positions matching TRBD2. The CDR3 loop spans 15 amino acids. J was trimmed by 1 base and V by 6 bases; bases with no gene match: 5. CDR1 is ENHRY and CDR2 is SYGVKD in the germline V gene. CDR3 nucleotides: TGTGCCATCAGAGATGGACTAGCGGTCCAAGAGACCCAGTACTTC. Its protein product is CAIRDGLAVQETQYF.

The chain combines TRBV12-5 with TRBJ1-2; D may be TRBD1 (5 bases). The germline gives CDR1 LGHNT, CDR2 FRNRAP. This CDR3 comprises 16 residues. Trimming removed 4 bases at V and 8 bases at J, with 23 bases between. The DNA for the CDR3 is TGTGCTAGTGGTTCCCTTTCTCCCGGGACTGGAGCCGGCTACACCTTC. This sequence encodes CASGSLSPGTGAGYTF.